Sequencing of this T cell receptor beta chain was carried out in a study of cytomegalovirus exposure and HLA in healthy donors. The wider study: The 120 validation repertoires used the same platform as the 600 to 750 first-cohort repertoires (as reported by a later analysis). Study results and limitations: Among the CMV-associated chains, a few were confirmed in vitro as specific for CMV antigens. A subsequent analysis found that TCR clusters from the first cohort also tended to co-occur in the roughly 120 validation repertoires, with about 93% of cluster scores above 0.

CDR3 length: 16 residues. The ends were cut back, 3 bases at V and 5 bases at J, with 18 bases in the middle. The germline V gene has CDR1 SEHNR and CDR2 FQNEAQ (reference sequence). This table comes from immunoSEQ multiplex PCR, and its TCRdb copy is limited to in-frame clones, with some not included. The sample lists roughly 73,000 clones; about 95% were seen once. The donors were part of the validation cohort, which consisted of more than 90 subjects and was separate from the first cohort of several hundred subjects. To note about this clone: Antigen unknown.

The sequenced sample was PBMCs. The chain recombines TRBV7-9 with TRBJ2-3, with D perhaps TRBD1 (5 bases). This sequence was found in a man aged 18 to 29 in good health and CMV-seronegative. The DNA for the CDR3 is TGTGCCAGCAGCTTGGTCTCAGGGCCGAGTGGAGATACGCAGTATTTT. Its translation: CASSLVSGPSGDTQYF. Filled out from reference TRBV7-9 and TRBJ2-3, the complete variable domain reads DTGVSQNPRHKITKRGQNVTFRCDPISEHNRLYWYRQTLGQGPEFLTYFQNEAQLEKSRLLSDRFSAERPKGSFSTLEIQRTEQGDSAMYLCASSLVSGPSGDTQYFGPGTRLTVL.